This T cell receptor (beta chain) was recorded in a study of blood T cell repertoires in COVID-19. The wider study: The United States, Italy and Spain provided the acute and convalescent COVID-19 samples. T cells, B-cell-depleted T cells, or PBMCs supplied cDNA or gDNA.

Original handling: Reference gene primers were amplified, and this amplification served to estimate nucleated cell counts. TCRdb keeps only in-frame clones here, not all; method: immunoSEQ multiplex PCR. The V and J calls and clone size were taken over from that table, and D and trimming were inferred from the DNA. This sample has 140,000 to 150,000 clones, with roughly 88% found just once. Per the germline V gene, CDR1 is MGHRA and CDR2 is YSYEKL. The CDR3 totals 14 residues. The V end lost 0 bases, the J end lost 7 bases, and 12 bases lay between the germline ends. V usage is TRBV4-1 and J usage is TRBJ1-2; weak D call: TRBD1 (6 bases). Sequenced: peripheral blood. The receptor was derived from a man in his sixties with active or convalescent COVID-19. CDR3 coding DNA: TGCGCCAGCAGCCAAGAAGACAGGACGGGTGGCTACACCTTC. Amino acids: CASSQEDRTGGYTF.